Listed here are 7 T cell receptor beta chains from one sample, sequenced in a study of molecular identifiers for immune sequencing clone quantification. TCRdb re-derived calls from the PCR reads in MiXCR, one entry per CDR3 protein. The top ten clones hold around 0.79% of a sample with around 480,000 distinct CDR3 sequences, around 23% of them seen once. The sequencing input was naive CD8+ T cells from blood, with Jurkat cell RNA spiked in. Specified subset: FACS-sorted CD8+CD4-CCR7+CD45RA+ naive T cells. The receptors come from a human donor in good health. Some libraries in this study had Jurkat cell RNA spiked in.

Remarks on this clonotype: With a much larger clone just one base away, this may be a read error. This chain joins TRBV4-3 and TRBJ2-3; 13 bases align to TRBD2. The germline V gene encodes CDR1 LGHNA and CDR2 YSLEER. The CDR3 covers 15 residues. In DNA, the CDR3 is TGCGCCAGCAGCCCAGGGACTAGCGGGATAGATACGCGGTATTTT. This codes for CASSPGTSGIDTRYF.

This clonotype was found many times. The CDR3 here is CASSENTGELFF. CDR3 coding DNA: TGTGCCAGCAGCGAAAACACCGGGGAGCTGTTTTTT. The gene calls are TRBV9 and TRBJ2-2; D is uncertain. V was clipped by 3 bases and J by 2 bases, with 2 bases between them. There are 12 residues in the CDR3. Germline V gene data show CDR1 as SGDLS and CDR2 as YYNGEE.

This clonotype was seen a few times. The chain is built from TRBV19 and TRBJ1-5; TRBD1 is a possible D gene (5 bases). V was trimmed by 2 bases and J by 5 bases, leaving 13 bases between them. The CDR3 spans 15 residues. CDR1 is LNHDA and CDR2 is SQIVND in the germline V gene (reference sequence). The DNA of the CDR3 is TGTGCCAGTAGTATAATCGTTTGGGGGTATCAGCCCCAGCATTTT. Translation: CASSIIVWGYQPQHF.

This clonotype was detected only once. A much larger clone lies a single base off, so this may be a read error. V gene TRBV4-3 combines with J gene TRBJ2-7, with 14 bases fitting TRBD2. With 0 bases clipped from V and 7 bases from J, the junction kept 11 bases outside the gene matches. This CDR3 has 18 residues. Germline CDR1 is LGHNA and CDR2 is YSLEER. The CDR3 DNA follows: TGCGCCAGCAGCCAAGATCGCGCCTGGACTAGCGGGAGGCCTGAGCAGTACTTC. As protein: CASSQDRAWTSGRPEQYF.

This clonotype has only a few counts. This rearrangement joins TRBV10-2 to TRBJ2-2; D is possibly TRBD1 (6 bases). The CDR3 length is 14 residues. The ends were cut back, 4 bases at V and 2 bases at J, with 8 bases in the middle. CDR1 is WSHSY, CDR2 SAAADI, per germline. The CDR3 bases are TGCGCCAGCAGTGGGACAGATAACACCGGGGAGCTGTTTTTT. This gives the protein CASSGTDNTGELFF.

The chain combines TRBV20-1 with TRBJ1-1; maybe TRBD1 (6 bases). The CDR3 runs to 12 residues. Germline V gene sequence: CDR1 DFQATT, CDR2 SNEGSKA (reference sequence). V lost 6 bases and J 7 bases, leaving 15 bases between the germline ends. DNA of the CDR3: TGCAGTGCCCCCAGGGGAATTATTGAAGCTTTCTTT. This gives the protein CSAPRGIIEAFF.

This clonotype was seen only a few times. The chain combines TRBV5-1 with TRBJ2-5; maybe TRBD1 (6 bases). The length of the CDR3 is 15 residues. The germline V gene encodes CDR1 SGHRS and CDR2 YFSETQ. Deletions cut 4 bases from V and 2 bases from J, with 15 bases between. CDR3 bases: TGCGCCAGCAGCCGTTACCGGGACATACAAGAGACCCAGTACTTC. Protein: CASSRYRDIQETQYF.